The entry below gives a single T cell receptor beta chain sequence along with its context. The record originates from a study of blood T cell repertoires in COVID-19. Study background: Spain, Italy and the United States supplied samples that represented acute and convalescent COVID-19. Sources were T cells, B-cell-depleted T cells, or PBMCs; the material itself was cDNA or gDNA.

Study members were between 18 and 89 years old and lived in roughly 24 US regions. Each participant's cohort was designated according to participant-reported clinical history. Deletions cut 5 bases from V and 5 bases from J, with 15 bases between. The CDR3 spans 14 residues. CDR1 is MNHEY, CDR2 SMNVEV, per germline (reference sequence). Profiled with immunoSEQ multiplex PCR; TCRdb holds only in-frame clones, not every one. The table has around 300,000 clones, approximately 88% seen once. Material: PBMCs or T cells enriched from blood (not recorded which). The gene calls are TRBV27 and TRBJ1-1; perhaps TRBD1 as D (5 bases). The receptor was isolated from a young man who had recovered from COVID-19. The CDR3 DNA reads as TGTGCCAGCAGTACCCGGGACGGGGGGACTGAAGCTTTCTTT. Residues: CASSTRDGGTEAFF.